This entry is about one TCR beta chain. Antigen specificity is unknown. The PCR contained 60 Vbeta and 13 Jbeta primers. The data were produced by immunoSEQ multiplex PCR, yet TCRdb's version contains in-frame clones alone and is incomplete. The table includes 90,000 to 100,000 clones, 76% detected once. This entry is derived from a study of cytomegalovirus exposure and HLA in healthy donors. Broader study findings: Sequencing depth across donors, presence/absence analyses assumed, was roughly uniform. TCR beta sequences reportedly predicted most subjects' HLA-A and HLA-B alleles accurately.

Per the germline V gene, CDR1 is SGHKS and CDR2 is YYEKEE (reference sequence). This CDR3 has 18 residues. Trimming left V 0 bases short and J 0 bases short, with 16 bases between. The J gene is TRBJ1-3, the V gene TRBV5-5; D is uncertain. Sequencing was performed on PBMCs. This receptor was taken from a man aged 35 to 55 in good health and CMV-seronegative. CDR3: CASSLGDFRPISGNTIYF. DNA of the CDR3: TGTGCCAGCAGCTTGGGAGACTTCAGACCTATCTCTGGAAACACCATATATTTT.